These T cell receptor beta chains were read from a single sample in a study of cytomegalovirus exposure and HLA in healthy donors. Repertoires were generated with immunoSEQ multiplex PCR, while TCRdb's copy carries only in-frame clones and drops some. This table has 150,000 to 200,000 clones, 60% to 80% appearing once. The sample was PBMCs. The receptors here all came from a man in his late teens or twenties in good health and CMV-seropositive. Each CDR3 is given with its conserved first and last residue. Fields, in order: V gene, clone size, D gene, J gene, CDR3 protein, CDR3 DNA. D genes are given only for firm matches. Size is stated for part of the rows, as once, few or many counts, or as a class when the clone is expanded.

TRBV6-5,.,TRBD1,TRBJ2-2,CASSAGQANTGELFF,TGTGCCAGCAGCGCGGGACAGGCAAACACCGGGGAGCTGTTTTTT
TRBV4-1,few,TRBD1,TRBJ1-2,CASSQTKLNTGGYGYTF,TGCGCCAGCAGCCAAACTAAACTAAACACAGGGGGATATGGCTACACCTTC
TRBV18,.,.,TRBJ2-3,CASSPGHNTDTQYF,TGTGCCAGCTCACCGGGACACAACACAGATACGCAGTATTTT
TRBV6-6,few,.,TRBJ1-5,CASRAGGLSNQPQHF,TGTGCCAGCAGGGCGGGAGGGCTCAGCAATCAGCCCCAGCATTTT
TRBV19,.,.,TRBJ1-1,CASRLRAANTEAFF,TGTGCCAGTAGGTTGAGGGCCGCGAACACTGAAGCTTTCTTT
TRBV7-2,.,TRBD2,TRBJ2-7,CASSLGSGSSYEQYF,TGTGCCAGCAGCTTAGGTAGCGGGTCTTCCTACGAGCAGTACTTC
TRBV5-8,.,TRBD1,TRBJ1-5,CASSTGQGGFNQPQHF,TGTGCCAGCAGCACCGGACAGGGAGGTTTTAATCAGCCCCAGCATTTT
TRBV29-1,.,.,TRBJ1-1,CSGLLRKAFF,TGCAGCGGCCTCTTGAGGAAAGCTTTCTTT
TRBV6-1,.,.,TRBJ2-1,CASSEELESYNEQFF,TGTGCCAGCAGTGAAGAGCTTGAGTCCTACAATGAGCAGTTCTTC
TRBV28,few,.,TRBJ2-7,CASSRDEQYF,TGTGCCAGCAGCCGAGACGAGCAGTACTTC
TRBV5-4,few,.,TRBJ1-1,CASSSRDRRTEAFF,TGTGCCAGCAGCTCTCGGGATCGGCGGACTGAAGCTTTCTTT
TRBV28,.,TRBD1,TRBJ2-2,CASRGTGRRELFF,TGTGCCAGCAGAGGGACAGGGCGGCGGGAGCTGTTTTTT
TRBV27,.,.,TRBJ1-5,CASSLLAGGLNQPQHF,TGTGCCAGCAGTTTATTAGCCGGCGGCCTTAATCAGCCCCAGCATTTT
TRBV2,few,TRBD2,TRBJ2-1,CASAWTSGRASLYNEQFF,TGTGCCAGCGCTTGGACTAGCGGGAGGGCCAGCCTTTACAATGAGCAGTTCTTC
TRBV2,few,TRBD1,TRBJ2-5,CASLLGGTGTQETQYF,TGTGCCAGCCTACTCGGAGGGACAGGGACCCAAGAGACCCAGTACTTC
TRBV11-1,.,TRBD2,TRBJ2-1,CASSFFGETSGSFNEQFF,TGTGCCAGCAGCTTTTTCGGGGAGACTAGCGGGAGCTTCAATGAGCAGTTCTTC
TRBV2,.,TRBD2,TRBJ2-1,CASSALGTSGSSYNEQFF,TGTGCCAGCAGTGCGTTGGGGACTAGCGGGAGCTCCTACAATGAGCAGTTCTTC
TRBV7-2,.,.,TRBJ2-7,CASSSLTQGYPFYEQYF,TGTGCCAGCAGCTCCTTGACTCAGGGGTACCCATTCTACGAGCAGTACTTC
TRBV5-1,.,.,TRBJ2-5,CASSTPRAGQETQYF,TGCGCCAGCAGCACCCCTAGGGCGGGGCAAGAGACCCAGTACTTC
TRBV5-1,.,.,TRBJ1-1,CASSLVTGLNTEAFF,TGCGCCAGCAGCTTGGTTACAGGGTTGAACACTGAAGCTTTCTTT
TRBV15,.,.,TRBJ1-1,CATSRDRGNTEAFF,TGTGCCACCAGCAGAGATCGAGGGAACACTGAAGCTTTCTTT
TRBV5-1,.,.,TRBJ2-1,CASSLGDGSMDEQFF,TGCGCCAGCAGCTTGGGGGACGGGAGTATGGATGAGCAGTTCTTC
TRBV10-3,once,.,TRBJ1-1,CAIRQFDTEAFF,TGTGCCATCAGACAATTTGACACTGAAGCTTTCTTT
TRBV7-2,.,TRBD2,TRBJ2-1,CASSLAPRTSGAYNEQFF,TGTGCCAGCAGCTTAGCGCCTCGGACTAGCGGGGCCTACAATGAGCAGTTCTTC
TRBV4-2,.,.,TRBJ2-1,CASSQRLGGEFGNEQFF,TGTGCCAGCAGCCAAAGATTAGGGGGAGAATTCGGCAATGAGCAGTTCTTC
TRBV18,few,TRBD2,TRBJ2-5,CASSPYGLAGDQETQYF,TGTGCCAGCTCACCCTATGGGCTAGCGGGAGACCAAGAGACCCAGTACTTC
TRBV10-2,few,.,TRBJ1-1,CASSETGTEAFF,TGCGCCAGCAGTGAGACGGGGACTGAAGCTTTCTTT
TRBV4-1,.,TRBD2,TRBJ2-4,CASSQEAGGRRDIQYF,TGCGCCAGCAGCCAAGAAGCTGGCGGGAGGAGGGACATTCAGTACTTC
TRBV29-1,.,.,TRBJ1-1,CSVLAEIMNTEAFF,TGCAGCGTTCTGGCAGAAATCATGAACACTGAAGCTTTCTTT
TRBV2,few,TRBD2,TRBJ2-2,CASRLAVTGELFF,TGTGCCAGCAGACTAGCGGTCACCGGGGAGCTGTTTTTT
TRBV5-1,.,.,TRBJ1-2,CASSSGPARGYTF,TGCGCCAGCAGCTCAGGGCCAGCCCGGGGCTACACCTTC
TRBV7-9,.,TRBD1,TRBJ1-1,CASSTGQGETEAFF,TGTGCCAGCAGCACGGGACAGGGGGAAACTGAAGCTTTCTTT
TRBV10-3,.,TRBD2,TRBJ2-1,CAISDNSGRNYNEQFF,TGTGCCATCAGTGACAACAGCGGGAGGAATTACAATGAGCAGTTCTTC
TRBV27,.,TRBD2,TRBJ2-1,CASSFSGSSYNEQFF,TGTGCCAGCAGTTTTAGCGGGAGCTCCTACAATGAGCAGTTCTTC
TRBV15,.,TRBD2,TRBJ2-1,CATSKRTSGYFEQFF,TGTGCCACCAGCAAGCGGACTAGCGGGTATTTTGAGCAGTTCTTC
TRBV28,.,.,TRBJ2-2,CASVRQGMTGELFF,TGTGCCAGCGTTCGGCAGGGTATGACCGGGGAGCTGTTTTTT
TRBV15,.,TRBD1,TRBJ1-1,CAIRTGDTEAFF,TGTGCCATCCGGACAGGGGACACTGAAGCTTTCTTT